This T cell receptor beta chain was sequenced in a study of T cell repertoires in cytomegalovirus infection. On the study more broadly: Carrying CMV and the relevant HLA type showed in public TCR beta signatures. General study findings and limits: The response measured ex vivo was dominated by TCR beta clonotypes (HLA-C-restricted and CMV-specific).

There are a few counts of this clonotype. Its antigen is unidentified. TCRdb reanalysed the reads using MiXCR and keeps one entry per CDR3 protein. The data show approximately 73,000 distinct CDR3 sequences, about 40% seen once. This specimen was CD8+ T cells from cultured PBMCs, taken from culture after CMV antigen stimulation. The receptor was isolated from a human donor in good health (CMV status not recorded). Some clones in this sample may be carry-over from other donors' samples.

The CDR3 DNA is TGTGCCAGCAGCTTTTTCCAGGGTGACTACGAGCAGTACTTC. Amino acids: CASSFFQGDYEQYF. J is TRBJ2-7 and V is TRBV7-2; D possibly corresponds to TRBD1 (5 bases). From germline, CDR1 is SGHTA and CDR2 FQGNSA. Trimming removed 3 bases at V and 3 bases at J, with 12 bases between. The CDR3 is made up of 14 amino acids.